This entry describes one TCR beta chain. The sample holds a few counts of this clonotype. Which antigen it targets is not known. An end of the junction does not agree with germline; a read error may underlie this. The CDR3 spans 12 residues, from the cysteine through the phenylalanine. Only CDR3 DNA is held: 36 bases, read in frame from base 1. Reading the germline V gene (reference sequence) gives CDR1 DFQATT and CDR2 SNEGSKA. This record belongs to a study of CD8 T cells in ankylosing spondylitis (dated by TCRdb to 2017 to 2019). In terms of the full investigation: To find TCR variants linked to disease, the study profiled T cell receptor beta repertoires in ankylosing spondylitis patients and healthy donors. The full study cohort comprised 20 to 30 ankylosing spondylitis patients and 85 to 120 healthy donors. Peripheral blood was sampled, and synovial fluid was also collected from ankylosing spondylitis patients. Results and caveats for the whole study, not just this receptor: Significant enrichment of the disease-linked clones was reported in matched synovial fluid samples from ankylosing spondylitis patients. Some of the motif variants had been reported before in the synovial fluid and blood of reactive arthritis patients, a finding that suggests common disease-initiation mechanisms. In peripheral blood, the disease-linked clones were found at relatively low frequencies and had a CD8+ phenotype. Blood from ankylosing spondylitis patients appeared to be characterized by a TCR beta motif composed of under 10 highly homologous amino acid variants.

The instrument given in TCRdb is Illumina HiSeq 2500. TCR beta libraries were prepared by quantitative 5'-RACE with molecular barcodes. The paper's data handling went like this. A new computational method based on a probabilistic model of VDJ rearrangement was used to identify disease-linked TCR variants. TCRdb trimmed public reads at Q25 via fastp, called clones via MiXCR and kept in-frame beta chains. One record per CDR3 amino acid sequence lists the most common genes and DNA. The V and J calls come from TCRdb's annotation, not from the publication. This sample gives hundreds of thousands of distinct CDR3 sequences in total; roughly a quarter of them show up just once. Clones ranked in the top ten supply 0.85% to 1% of the sample.

The receptor's source is a male donor with ankylosing spondylitis. The sample taken for sequencing was blood, either unsorted or a sorted T cell fraction (not recorded which). The chain is assembled from TRBV20-1 and TRBJ2-1, with a tentative D gene TRBD1 over 8 matching bases. The CDR3 in this case is CCAEQGGDEQFF. The DNA reads TGTTGTGCTGAACAGGGGGGGGATGAGCAGTTCTTC.